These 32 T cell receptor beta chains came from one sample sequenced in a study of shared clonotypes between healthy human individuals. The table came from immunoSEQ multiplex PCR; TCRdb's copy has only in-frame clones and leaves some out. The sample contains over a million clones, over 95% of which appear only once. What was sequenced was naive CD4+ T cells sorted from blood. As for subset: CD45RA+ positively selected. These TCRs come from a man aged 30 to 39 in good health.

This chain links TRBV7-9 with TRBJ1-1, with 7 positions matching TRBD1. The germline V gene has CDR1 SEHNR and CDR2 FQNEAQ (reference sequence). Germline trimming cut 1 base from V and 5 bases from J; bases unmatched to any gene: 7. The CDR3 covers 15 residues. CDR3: CASSLVGGARTEAFF. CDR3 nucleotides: TGTGCCAGCAGCTTAGTAGGGGGCGCGAGGACTGAAGCTTTCTTT.

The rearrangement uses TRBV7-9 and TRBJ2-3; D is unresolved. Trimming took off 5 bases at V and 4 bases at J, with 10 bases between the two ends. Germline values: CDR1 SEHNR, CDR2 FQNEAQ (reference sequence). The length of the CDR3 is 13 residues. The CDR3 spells CASSPVGPDTQYF. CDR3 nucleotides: TGTGCCAGCAGCCCGGTCGGTCCAGATACGCAGTATTTT.

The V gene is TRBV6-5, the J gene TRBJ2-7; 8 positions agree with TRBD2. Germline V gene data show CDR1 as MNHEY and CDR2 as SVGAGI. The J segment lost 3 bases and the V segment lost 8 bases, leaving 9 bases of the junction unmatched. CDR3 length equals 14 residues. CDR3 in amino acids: CASSRTSSLYEQYF. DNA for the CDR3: TGTGCCAGCTCTCGGACTAGCTCTCTCTACGAGCAGTACTTC.

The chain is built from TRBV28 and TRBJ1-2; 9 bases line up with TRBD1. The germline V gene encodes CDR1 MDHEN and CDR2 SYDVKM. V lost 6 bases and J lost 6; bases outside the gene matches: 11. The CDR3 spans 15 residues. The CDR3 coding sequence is TGTGCCAGCAGGCCGGGGGGACAGGGTTATCATGGCTACACCTTC. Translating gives CASRPGGQGYHGYTF.

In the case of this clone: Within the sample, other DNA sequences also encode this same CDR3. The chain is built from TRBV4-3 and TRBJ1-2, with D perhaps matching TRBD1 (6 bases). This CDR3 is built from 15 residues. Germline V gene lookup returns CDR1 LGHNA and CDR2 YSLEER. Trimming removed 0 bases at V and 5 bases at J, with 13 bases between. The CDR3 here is CASSQDPRGGYGYTF. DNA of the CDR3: TGCGCCAGCAGCCAAGATCCCAGGGGTGGTTATGGCTACACCTTC.

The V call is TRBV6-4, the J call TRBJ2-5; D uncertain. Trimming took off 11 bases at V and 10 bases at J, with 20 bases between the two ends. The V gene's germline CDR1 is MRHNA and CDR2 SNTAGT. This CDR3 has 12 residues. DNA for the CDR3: TGTGCCGCCCGTCCGACGAAAGGAGACCAGTACTTC. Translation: CAARPTKGDQYF.

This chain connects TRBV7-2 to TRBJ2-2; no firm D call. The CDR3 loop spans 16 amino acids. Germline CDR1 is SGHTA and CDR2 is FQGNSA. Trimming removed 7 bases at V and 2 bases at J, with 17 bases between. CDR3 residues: CASTTRVVGNTGELFF. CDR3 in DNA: TGTGCCAGCACCACCCGCGTAGTAGGAAACACCGGGGAGCTGTTTTTT.

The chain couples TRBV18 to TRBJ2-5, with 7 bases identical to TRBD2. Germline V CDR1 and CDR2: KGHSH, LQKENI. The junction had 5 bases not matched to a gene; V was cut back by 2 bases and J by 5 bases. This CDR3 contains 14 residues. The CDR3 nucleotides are TGTGCCAGCTCACCAATACTAGCGCGGGAGACCCAGTACTTC. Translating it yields CASSPILARETQYF.

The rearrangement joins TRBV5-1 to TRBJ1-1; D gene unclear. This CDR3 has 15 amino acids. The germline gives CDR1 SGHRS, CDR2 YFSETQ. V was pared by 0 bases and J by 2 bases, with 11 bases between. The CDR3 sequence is CASSLDGVLNTEAFF. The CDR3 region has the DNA TGCGCCAGCAGCTTGGATGGTGTCCTTAACACTGAAGCTTTCTTT.

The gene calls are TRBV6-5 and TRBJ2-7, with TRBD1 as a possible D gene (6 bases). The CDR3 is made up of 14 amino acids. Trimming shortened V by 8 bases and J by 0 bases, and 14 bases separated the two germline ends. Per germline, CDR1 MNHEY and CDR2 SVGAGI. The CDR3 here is CASRTGSNSYEQYF. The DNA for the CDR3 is TGTGCCAGCCGAACAGGGAGCAACTCCTACGAGCAGTACTTC.

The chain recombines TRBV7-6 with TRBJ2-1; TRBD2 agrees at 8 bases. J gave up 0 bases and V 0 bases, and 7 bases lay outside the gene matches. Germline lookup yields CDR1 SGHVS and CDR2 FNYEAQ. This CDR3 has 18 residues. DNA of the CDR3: TGTGCCAGCAGCTTAGCGGTCCCTAGCGGGCTCTCCTACAATGAGCAGTTCTTC. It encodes CASSLAVPSGLSYNEQFF.

The CDR3 DNA reads TGTGCCAGCAGCACAGGACAGACGCTTAAGAATGAGCAGTTCTTC. Protein: CASSTGQTLKNEQFF. The V and J genes are TRBV11-3 and TRBJ2-1, with D maybe TRBD1 (6 bases). The V end lost 5 bases, the J end lost 7 bases, and 18 bases lay between the germline ends. The CDR3 is 15 residues long. CDR1 SGHNT and CDR2 YENEEA come from the germline V gene.

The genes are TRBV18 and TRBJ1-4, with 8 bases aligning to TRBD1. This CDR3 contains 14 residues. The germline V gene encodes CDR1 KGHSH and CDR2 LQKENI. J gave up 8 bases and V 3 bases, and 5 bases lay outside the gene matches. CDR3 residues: CASSPRDRREKLFF. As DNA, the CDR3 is TGTGCCAGCTCACCTCGGGACAGGAGGGAAAAACTGTTTTTT.

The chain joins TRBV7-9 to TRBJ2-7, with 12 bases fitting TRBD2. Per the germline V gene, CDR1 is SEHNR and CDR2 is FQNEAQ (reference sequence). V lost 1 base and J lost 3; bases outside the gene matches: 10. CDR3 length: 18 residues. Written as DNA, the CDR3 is TGTGCCAGCAGCTTAGGGGGTGGACTAGCGGGACACCGCTACGAGCAGTACTTC. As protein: CASSLGGGLAGHRYEQYF.

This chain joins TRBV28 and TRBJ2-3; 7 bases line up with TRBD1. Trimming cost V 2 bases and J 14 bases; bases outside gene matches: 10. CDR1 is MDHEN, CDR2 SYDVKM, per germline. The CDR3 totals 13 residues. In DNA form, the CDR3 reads TGTGCCAGCAGTTTAGAGCGCGACAGGGAGAGGTATTTT. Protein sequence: CASSLERDRERYF.

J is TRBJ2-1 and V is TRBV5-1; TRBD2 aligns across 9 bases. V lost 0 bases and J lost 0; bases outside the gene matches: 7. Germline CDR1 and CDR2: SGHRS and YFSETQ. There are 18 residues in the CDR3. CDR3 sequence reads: CASSLVLAGRTSYNEQFF. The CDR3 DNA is TGCGCCAGCAGCTTGGTGCTAGCGGGGCGAACCTCCTACAATGAGCAGTTCTTC.

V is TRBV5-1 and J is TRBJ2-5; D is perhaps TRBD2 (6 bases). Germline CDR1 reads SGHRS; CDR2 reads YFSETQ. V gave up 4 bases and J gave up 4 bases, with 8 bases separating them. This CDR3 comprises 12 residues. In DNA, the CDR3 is TGCGCCAGCAGCGGCGGGGTAGAGACCCAGTACTTC. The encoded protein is CASSGGVETQYF.

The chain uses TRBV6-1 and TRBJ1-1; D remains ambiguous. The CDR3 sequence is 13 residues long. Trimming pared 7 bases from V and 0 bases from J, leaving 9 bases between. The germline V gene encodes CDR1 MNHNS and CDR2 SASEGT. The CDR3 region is CASKIKVNTEAFF. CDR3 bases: TGTGCCAGCAAAATCAAAGTGAACACTGAAGCTTTCTTT.

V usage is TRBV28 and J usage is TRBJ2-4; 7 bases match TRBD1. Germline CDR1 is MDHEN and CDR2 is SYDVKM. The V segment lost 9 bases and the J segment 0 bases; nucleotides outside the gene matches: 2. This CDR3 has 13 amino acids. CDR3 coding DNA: TGTGCCAGTAGGGGGCTAGCCAAAAACATTCAGTACTTC. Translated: CASRGLAKNIQYF.

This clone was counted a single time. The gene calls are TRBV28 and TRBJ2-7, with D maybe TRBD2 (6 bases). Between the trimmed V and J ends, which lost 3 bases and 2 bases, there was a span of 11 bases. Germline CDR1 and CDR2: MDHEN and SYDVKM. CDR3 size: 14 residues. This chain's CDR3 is CASSFMPGAYEQYF. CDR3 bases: TGTGCCAGCAGTTTTATGCCGGGGGCCTACGAGCAGTACTTC.

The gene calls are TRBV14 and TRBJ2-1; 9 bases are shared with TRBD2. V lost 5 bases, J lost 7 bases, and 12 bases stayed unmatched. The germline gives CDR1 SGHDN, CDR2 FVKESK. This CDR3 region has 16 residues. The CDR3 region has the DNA TGTGCCAGCAGCGAAATCGGGCGGGAGGGCGGAAATGAGCAGTTCTTC. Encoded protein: CASSEIGREGGNEQFF. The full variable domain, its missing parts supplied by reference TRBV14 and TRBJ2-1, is EAGVTQFPSHSVIEKGQTVTLRCDPISGHDNLYWYRRVMGKEIKFLLHFVKESKQDESGMPNNRFLAERTGGTYSTLKVQPAELEDSGVYFCASSEIGREGGNEQFFGPGTRLTVL.

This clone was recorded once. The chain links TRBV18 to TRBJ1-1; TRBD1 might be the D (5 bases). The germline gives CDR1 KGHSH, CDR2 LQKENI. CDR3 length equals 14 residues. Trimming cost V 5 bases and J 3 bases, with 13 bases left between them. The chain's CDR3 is CASSVKEGDTEAFF. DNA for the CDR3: TGTGCCAGCTCAGTTAAGGAAGGGGACACTGAAGCTTTCTTT.

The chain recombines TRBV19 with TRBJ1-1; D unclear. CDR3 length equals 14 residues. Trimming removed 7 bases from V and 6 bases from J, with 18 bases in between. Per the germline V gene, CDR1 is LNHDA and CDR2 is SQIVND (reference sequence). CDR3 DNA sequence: TGTGCCAGTACCCCATCTCTCCAGTACTCTGAAGCTTTCTTT. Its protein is CASTPSLQYSEAFF.

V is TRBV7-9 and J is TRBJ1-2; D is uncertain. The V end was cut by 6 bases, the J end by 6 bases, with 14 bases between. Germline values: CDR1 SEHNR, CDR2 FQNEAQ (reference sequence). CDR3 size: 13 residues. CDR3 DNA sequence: TGTGCCAGCAGGCCAGAGCCCACTGATGGCTACACCTTC. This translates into CASRPEPTDGYTF.

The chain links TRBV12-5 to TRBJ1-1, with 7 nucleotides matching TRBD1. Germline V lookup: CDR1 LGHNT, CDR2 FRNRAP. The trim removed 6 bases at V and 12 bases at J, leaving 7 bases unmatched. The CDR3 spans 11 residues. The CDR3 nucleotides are TGTGCTAGTGGCCAGGGGGACAAGACTTTCTTT. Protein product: CASGQGDKTFF. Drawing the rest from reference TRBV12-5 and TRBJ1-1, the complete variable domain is DARVTQTPRHKVTEMGQEVTMRCQPILGHNTVFWYRQTMMQGLELLAYFRNRAPLDDSGMPKDRFSAEMPDATLATLKIQPSEPRDSAVYFCASGQGDKTFFGQGTRLTVV.

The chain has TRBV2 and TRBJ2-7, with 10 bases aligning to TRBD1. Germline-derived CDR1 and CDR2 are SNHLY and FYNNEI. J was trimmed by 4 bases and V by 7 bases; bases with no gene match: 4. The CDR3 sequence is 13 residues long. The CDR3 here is CASTGDRGYEQYF. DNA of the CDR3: TGTGCCAGCACCGGGGACAGGGGTTACGAGCAGTACTTC. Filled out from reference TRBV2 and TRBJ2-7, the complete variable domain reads EPEVTQTPSHQVTQMGQEVILRCVPISNHLYFYWYRQILGQKVEFLVSFYNNEISEKSEIFDDQFSVERPDGSNFTLKIRSTKLEDSAMYFCASTGDRGYEQYFGPGTRLTVT.

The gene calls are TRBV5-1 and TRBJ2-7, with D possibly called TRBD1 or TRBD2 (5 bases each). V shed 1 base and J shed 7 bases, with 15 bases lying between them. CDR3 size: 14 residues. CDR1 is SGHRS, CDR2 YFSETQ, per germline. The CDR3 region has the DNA TGCGCCAGCAGCTTGAGCAGCCCTGGGGGAGAGCAGTACTTC. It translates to CASSLSSPGGEQYF.

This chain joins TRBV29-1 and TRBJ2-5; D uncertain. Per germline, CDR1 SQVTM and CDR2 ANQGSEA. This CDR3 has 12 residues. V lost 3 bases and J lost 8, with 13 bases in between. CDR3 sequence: CSVDLRVGTQYF. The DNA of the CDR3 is TGCAGCGTTGATTTACGGGTTGGTACCCAGTACTTC.

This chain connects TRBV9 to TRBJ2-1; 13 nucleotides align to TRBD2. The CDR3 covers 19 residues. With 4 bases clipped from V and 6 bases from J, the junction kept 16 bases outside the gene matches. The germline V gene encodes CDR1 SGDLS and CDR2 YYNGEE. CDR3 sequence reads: CASSPGTSGIGRGSNEQFF. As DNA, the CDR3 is TGTGCCAGCAGCCCTGGGACTAGCGGGATTGGCCGCGGTTCCAATGAGCAGTTCTTC.

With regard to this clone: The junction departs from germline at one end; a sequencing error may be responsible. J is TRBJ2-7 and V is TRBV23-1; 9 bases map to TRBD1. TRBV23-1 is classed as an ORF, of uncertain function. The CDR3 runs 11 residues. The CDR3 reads CASSQSVTGGF. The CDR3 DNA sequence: TGCGCCAGCAGTCAATCAGTGACAGGGGGCTTC.

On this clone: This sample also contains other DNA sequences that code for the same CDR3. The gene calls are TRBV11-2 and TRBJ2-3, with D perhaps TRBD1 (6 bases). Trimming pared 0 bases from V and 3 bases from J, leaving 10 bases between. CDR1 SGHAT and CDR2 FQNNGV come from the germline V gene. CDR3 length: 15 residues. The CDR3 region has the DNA TGTGCCAGCAGCTTAGAGGGGGCGGGTACAGATACGCAGTATTTT. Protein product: CASSLEGAGTDTQYF.

The CDR3 bases are TGTGCCAGTAGAAGGGTCGGAGAAGAGACCCAGTACTTC. It yields the protein CASRRVGEETQYF. This chain connects TRBV19 to TRBJ2-5; D uncertain. The CDR3 runs to 13 residues. The germline V gene encodes CDR1 LNHDA and CDR2 SQIVND (reference sequence). V lost 6 bases and J 3 bases, leaving 11 bases between the germline ends.